A selection of T cell receptor beta chains follows, all from one sample in a study of response to subunit inactivated influenza vaccine. MiXCR was run by TCRdb on the RT-PCR reads, yielding one entry per CDR3 protein. This sample yields about 500,000 distinct CDR3 sequences, of which 10% to 15% are seen a single time; approximately 14% belongs to the top ten. The material sequenced was PBMCs from blood, taken roughly 48 days after vaccination. These receptor sequences come from a man aged 45 to 65 who received an inactivated influenza vaccine. Each CDR3 is given with its conserved first and last residue. A D gene is named only where the DNA matches it firmly. The size field is filled for only some rows; it gives once, few, many or a size class.

v_call: TRBV12-3/TRBV12-4; d_call: -; clone_size: -; j_call: TRBJ2-1; cdr3_nt: TGTGCCAGCACTTTAAGCGGGTCCAATGAGCAGTTCTTC; cdr3_aa: CASTLSGSNEQFF
v_call: TRBV20-1; d_call: TRBD2; clone_size: few; j_call: TRBJ2-1; cdr3_nt: TGCAGTGCTAGAAGCGGGGGGGGTAACAATGAGCAGTTCTTC; cdr3_aa: CSARSGGGNNEQFF
v_call: TRBV5-6; d_call: -; clone_size: -; j_call: TRBJ1-1; cdr3_nt: TGTGCCAGCAGCAGAGAAATTCCCACTGAAGCTTTCTTT; cdr3_aa: CASSREIPTEAFF
v_call: TRBV5-1; d_call: TRBD2; clone_size: -; j_call: TRBJ2-1; cdr3_nt: TGCGCCAGCAGCTTGGGTGCGGGGGGACTAGCCTACAATGAGCAGTTCTTC; cdr3_aa: CASSLGAGGLAYNEQFF
v_call: TRBV11-2; d_call: TRBD1; clone_size: few; j_call: TRBJ2-2; cdr3_nt: TGTGCCAGCAGCTCACACAGGGGGCGCGAAGGGGAGCTGTTTTTT; cdr3_aa: CASSSHRGREGELFF
v_call: TRBV6-5; d_call: TRBD1; clone_size: few; j_call: TRBJ2-3; cdr3_nt: TGTGCCAGCAGTTTCTCGATTCCGGGACAGGACCGGGATACGCAGTATTTT; cdr3_aa: CASSFSIPGQDRDTQYF
v_call: TRBV29-1; d_call: TRBD2; clone_size: few; j_call: TRBJ2-1; cdr3_nt: TGCAGCGGAATGCAGACTAGCGGGGGGTCCAATGAGCAGTTCTTC; cdr3_aa: CSGMQTSGGSNEQFF
v_call: TRBV7-9; d_call: TRBD2; clone_size: few; j_call: TRBJ2-2; cdr3_nt: TGTGCCAGCAGCTTCCGTCAGGCGGGGGGAGCCTCCGGGGAGCTGTTTTTT; cdr3_aa: CASSFRQAGGASGELFF
v_call: TRBV4-1; d_call: TRBD1; clone_size: many; j_call: TRBJ1-3; cdr3_nt: TGCGCCAGCAGCCAAGAAGGACGAGGGGGCCCTGGAAACACCATATATTTT; cdr3_aa: CASSQEGRGGPGNTIYF
v_call: TRBV4-3; d_call: -; clone_size: -; j_call: TRBJ2-5; cdr3_nt: TGCGCCAGCAGCCAAGATAAGGGCACTCCGGCCCAGTACTTC; cdr3_aa: CASSQDKGTPAQYF
v_call: TRBV6-5; d_call: -; clone_size: few; j_call: TRBJ2-1; cdr3_nt: TGTGCCAGCAGTCCTCGACGCCAGCTTTACAATGAGCAGTTCTTC; cdr3_aa: CASSPRRQLYNEQFF
v_call: TRBV29-1; d_call: TRBD1; clone_size: -; j_call: TRBJ2-2; cdr3_nt: TGCAGCGTTTTGGGACAGGCGTCTTTGGGAACCGGGGAGCTGTTTTTT; cdr3_aa: CSVLGQASLGTGELFF
v_call: TRBV6-1; d_call: -; clone_size: few; j_call: TRBJ1-1; cdr3_nt: TGTGCCAGCAGTCCCAAACAGAACACTGAAGCTTTCTTT; cdr3_aa: CASSPKQNTEAFF
v_call: TRBV28; d_call: -; clone_size: -; j_call: TRBJ2-6; cdr3_nt: TGTGCCAGCATAACGTCGAGTTTGGGGGCCAACGTCCTGACTTTC; cdr3_aa: CASITSSLGANVLTF
v_call: TRBV20-1; d_call: TRBD1; clone_size: -; j_call: TRBJ1-5; cdr3_nt: TGCAGTGCTAGAGATTGGGGGGACAGCGTCAATCAGCCCCAGCATTTT; cdr3_aa: CSARDWGDSVNQPQHF
v_call: TRBV7-8; d_call: -; clone_size: few; j_call: TRBJ1-5; cdr3_nt: TGTGCCAGCAGCCACCTTCAGGCGTATAGCAATCAGCCCCAGCATTTT; cdr3_aa: CASSHLQAYSNQPQHF
v_call: TRBV5-1; d_call: -; clone_size: few; j_call: TRBJ2-7; cdr3_nt: TGCGCCAGCAGCCCAAGCCCCCTGGGCAGGGTTACGGACGAGCAGTACTTC; cdr3_aa: CASSPSPLGRVTDEQYF
v_call: TRBV20-1; d_call: -; clone_size: -; j_call: TRBJ2-7; cdr3_nt: TGCAGTGCTGTTGCGCAAACCCCCAGAGCGGCCTACGAGCAGTACTTC; cdr3_aa: CSAVAQTPRAAYEQYF
v_call: TRBV12-3/TRBV12-4; d_call: TRBD1; clone_size: few; j_call: TRBJ2-5; cdr3_nt: TGTGCCAGCCGGTCCGGGACAGGGTTTGAGACCCAGTACTTC; cdr3_aa: CASRSGTGFETQYF
v_call: TRBV20-1; d_call: TRBD1; clone_size: -; j_call: TRBJ2-7; cdr3_nt: TGCAGTGCTAGAGATCGGGTACCTCCCACAGGGGTGGGTACTGAAGAGCAGTACTTC; cdr3_aa: CSARDRVPPTGVGTEEQYF
v_call: TRBV20-1; d_call: -; clone_size: many; j_call: TRBJ1-1; cdr3_nt: TGCAGTGCTAGAGGGGGTGTGAACACTGAAGCTTTCTTT; cdr3_aa: CSARGGVNTEAFF
v_call: TRBV10-3; d_call: -; clone_size: many; j_call: TRBJ2-7; cdr3_nt: TGTGCCATCAGACCCAACCAAGAAACCTACGAGCAGTACTTC; cdr3_aa: CAIRPNQETYEQYF
v_call: TRBV19; d_call: -; clone_size: -; j_call: TRBJ2-1; cdr3_nt: TGTGCCAGTAGTACCTACCTCTGGGGGGCCTACAATGAGCAGTTCTTC; cdr3_aa: CASSTYLWGAYNEQFF
v_call: TRBV6-2/TRBV6-3; d_call: TRBD2; clone_size: few; j_call: TRBJ2-3; cdr3_nt: TGTGCCAGCACCCCGGGACTAGCGAGGGGCACAGATACGCAGTATTTT; cdr3_aa: CASTPGLARGTDTQYF
v_call: TRBV5-1; d_call: -; clone_size: -; j_call: TRBJ2-3; cdr3_nt: TGCGCCAGCAGCCCGGGGGATTCGGCAGATACGCAGTATTTT; cdr3_aa: CASSPGDSADTQYF
v_call: TRBV5-1; d_call: -; clone_size: many; j_call: TRBJ1-1; cdr3_nt: TGCGCCAGCAGCGGGCCATTGGGGGGCACTGAAGCTTTCTTT; cdr3_aa: CASSGPLGGTEAFF
v_call: TRBV20-1; d_call: -; clone_size: many; j_call: TRBJ2-1; cdr3_nt: TGCAGTGGGATCTCCTACAATGAGCAGTTCTTC; cdr3_aa: CSGISYNEQFF